The rows below give T cell receptor beta chains drawn from one sample of a study of cytomegalovirus exposure and HLA in healthy donors. Repertoires were generated with immunoSEQ multiplex PCR, while TCRdb's copy carries only in-frame clones and drops some. This table holds about 130,000 clones, approximately 80% found once. Sequencing was performed on PBMCs. The receptor source for this set is a woman in her thirties or forties in good health and CMV-seronegative. The CDR3 runs from the conserved cysteine through the conserved F or W. The D gene is left open where the match is weak. Clone size is given for some rows only: seen once, a few or many times, or a class if the clone is expanded.

j_call clone_size v_call d_call cdr3_nt cdr3_aa
TRBJ2-1 NA TRBV11-2 NA TGTGCCAGCAGCTACAGGAATGAGCAGTTCTTC CASSYRNEQFF
TRBJ2-1 NA TRBV15 NA TGTGCCACCAGCAGAGACAGCAATGAGCAGTTCTTC CATSRDSNEQFF
TRBJ2-5 NA TRBV7-9 NA TGTGCCAGCAGCTTACGAGGAGAGACCCAGTACTTC CASSLRGETQYF
TRBJ1-4 NA TRBV7-2 TRBD1 TGTGCCAGCAGCTTAGGGAGCAGGGGGCCGGAAGATGAAAAACTGTTTTTT CASSLGSRGPEDEKLFF
TRBJ2-7 NA TRBV4-1 NA TGCGCCAGCAGCCAAGCTAGGGGAGGATACGAGCAGTACTTC CASSQARGGYEQYF
TRBJ2-4 once TRBV10-2 TRBD2 TGCGCCAGCTCCGGACTAGCGGCAGCCAAAAACATTCAGTACTTC CASSGLAAAKNIQYF
TRBJ1-2 NA TRBV6-6 NA TGTGCCAGCAGTACCGTGACGGGGAGGGGCTATGGCTACACCTTC CASSTVTGRGYGYTF
TRBJ2-7 NA TRBV27 TRBD1 TGTGCCAGCAGTTTAGAAGGGACAGAATACGAGCAGTACTTC CASSLEGTEYEQYF
TRBJ1-3 few TRBV2 NA TGTGCCAGCAGTGATCCAGGGGATTTCTCTGGAAACACCATATATTTT CASSDPGDFSGNTIYF
TRBJ2-7 NA TRBV25-1 TRBD2 TGTGCCAGCAGCGACCGCCCCTCTGGACTAGCGGGAGGCCACGAGCAGTACTTC CASSDRPSGLAGGHEQYF
TRBJ1-1 few TRBV27 NA TGTGCCAGCAGTTTACAGGGATCAAACACTGAAGCTTTCTTT CASSLQGSNTEAFF
TRBJ2-1 NA TRBV4-1 TRBD2 TGCGCCAGCAGCCAAGAGGGACTAGCCAATGAGCAGTTCTTC CASSQEGLANEQFF
TRBJ2-1 once TRBV5-1 NA TGCGCCAGCAGCTCCTCCTATGGTGAGCAGTTCTTC CASSSSYGEQFF
TRBJ2-1 NA TRBV28 NA TGTGCCAGCAGTTCGCAGGGCTACAATGAGCAGTTCTTC CASSSQGYNEQFF
TRBJ2-7 NA TRBV7-2 NA TGTGCCAGCAGCCCTTTGAGTGAGCAGTACTTC CASSPLSEQYF
TRBJ2-7 NA TRBV20-1 NA TGCAGTTACGGGGACTACGAGCAGTACTTC CSYGDYEQYF
TRBJ2-1 NA TRBV2 TRBD2 TGTGCCAGCTGCACTAGCGGGTTGCCCTACAATGAGCAGTTCTTC CASCTSGLPYNEQFF
TRBJ2-5 NA TRBV19 NA TGTGCCAGTAGTAAGCCTAGTGCCCAAGAGACCCAGTACTTC CASSKPSAQETQYF
TRBJ2-2 NA TRBV19 NA TGTGCCAGTAGTATAGATCTAGCTTTTGGTAACACCGGGGAGCTGTTTTTT CASSIDLAFGNTGELFF
TRBJ2-2 NA TRBV19 TRBD1 TGTGCCAGTAGTACGGAGACAGGGGCGGCGAACACCGGGGAGCTGTTTTTT CASSTETGAANTGELFF
TRBJ2-6 NA TRBV5-1 NA TGCGCCAGCAGCTTTCGATCCCCTGGGGCCAACGGCCTGACTTTC CASSFRSPGANGLTF
TRBJ1-1 NA TRBV6-6 TRBD1 TGTGCCAGCAGTTCGACAGGGGGGACTGAAGCTTTCTTT CASSSTGGTEAFF
TRBJ1-3 NA TRBV2 NA TGTGCCAGCAGTGGCGCCGGACAACTTGGAAACACCATATATTTT CASSGAGQLGNTIYF
TRBJ1-5 NA TRBV6-6 NA TGTGCCAGCAGTTACGAGGGGGTTCAAGGGCAGCCCCAGCATTTT CASSYEGVQGQPQHF
TRBJ1-6 once TRBV6-1 TRBD1 TGTGCCAGCGGCCCTCCGACAGGGTTCTCACCCCTCCACTTT CASGPPTGFSPLHF
TRBJ2-2 NA TRBV29-1 TRBD2 TGCAGCGGCCGGATAGCGGGGGGAAAGGCCGGGGAGCTGTTTTTT CSGRIAGGKAGELFF
TRBJ2-2 NA TRBV6-5 NA TGTGCCAGCAGTTGGGCAGCGAACACCGGGGAGCTGTTTTTT CASSWAANTGELFF
TRBJ2-2 NA TRBV28 NA TGTGCCAGCAGCCCGACCATTTCCCTTGGGCTAGGGGGAGACACAGGGGAGCTGTTTTTT CASSPTISLGLGGDTGELFF
TRBJ1-2 NA TRBV28 NA TGTGCCAGCAGTTCAAGGACACCGAACTATGGCTACACCTTC CASSSRTPNYGYTF
TRBJ1-2 NA TRBV2 TRBD1 TGTGCCAGCCCTCCTGACAGGGGTGGTGGCTACACCTTC CASPPDRGGGYTF
TRBJ1-1 NA TRBV4-1 TRBD1 TGCGCCAGCAGCCAACCGATGACAGGGCCCCCGGAAGCTTTCTTT CASSQPMTGPPEAFF
TRBJ2-2 NA TRBV30 NA TGTGCCGGGACTCTAGCGAACACCGGGGAGCTGTTTTTT CAGTLANTGELFF
TRBJ1-1 NA TRBV28 TRBD1 TGTGCCAGCAGTTTAGAGAGGGACAGGAGGGCTGAAGCTTTCTTT CASSLERDRRAEAFF
TRBJ1-5 NA TRBV4-1 NA TGCGCCAGCAGCCAAGAAATTTGGACACAGAGCAATCAGCCCCAGCATTTT CASSQEIWTQSNQPQHF
TRBJ2-4 NA TRBV30 TRBD2 TGTGCCTGGAGTGTAATAGCGGGATCCAACAGTCAGTACTTC CAWSVIAGSNSQYF
TRBJ1-2 NA TRBV19 NA TGTGCCAGTAGTCAGGATCGACAGGCTAACTATGGCTACACCTTC CASSQDRQANYGYTF
TRBJ1-1 NA TRBV7-9 TRBD1 TGTGCCAGCAGCGCCACAGGGGATGCTTTCTTT CASSATGDAFF
TRBJ2-2 few TRBV6-6 NA TGTGCCAGCAGTTACCTCGAGGGCGGGGAGCTGTTTTTT CASSYLEGGELFF
TRBJ1-1 NA TRBV27 NA TGTGCCAGCAGCCGAATTGGTGGGGCGAACACTGAAGCTTTCTTT CASSRIGGANTEAFF
TRBJ2-3 NA TRBV29-1 NA TGCAGCGTTGAACAGGACTTTCCAACAGATACGCAGTATTTT CSVEQDFPTDTQYF
TRBJ2-7 NA TRBV7-9 NA TGTGCCAGCAGCTTAGGGACTACAACCTACGAGCAGTACTTC CASSLGTTTYEQYF
TRBJ1-6 once TRBV7-8 NA TGTGCCAGCAGCTTAGTGAGGCCTGGGGGCCATAATTCACCCCTCCACTTT CASSLVRPGGHNSPLHF
TRBJ2-7 NA TRBV28 TRBD2 TGTGCCAGCAGTTCCCCCCCGGGGGGGGAGTACGAGCAGTACTTC CASSSPPGGEYEQYF
TRBJ2-3 NA TRBV28 TRBD2 TGTGCCAGCAGTTTTCCGGGGGGGGGCACAGATACGCAGTATTTT CASSFPGGGTDTQYF
TRBJ2-2 NA TRBV7-6 TRBD2 TGTGCCAGCAGCTTAGAAGGGCTAGCGGTCACCGGGGAGCTGTTTTTT CASSLEGLAVTGELFF
TRBJ2-2 NA TRBV2 NA TGTGCCAGCAGTGAAGCACTAGCGAACACCGGGGAGCTGTTTTTT CASSEALANTGELFF
TRBJ1-1 once TRBV5-6 NA TGTGCCAGCAGCTTGTACAGCACAGATGAAGCTTTCTTT CASSLYSTDEAFF
TRBJ2-1 NA TRBV7-8 NA TGTGCCAGCAGCTTGGGGGACTTGGTTTACAATGAGCAGTTCTTC CASSLGDLVYNEQFF
TRBJ1-4 NA TRBV19 NA TGTGCCAGTACTGGGGAGCTAAATGAAAAACTGTTTTTT CASTGELNEKLFF
TRBJ1-1 NA TRBV6-5 NA TGTGCCAGCAGCGAGGGTAGAACTGAAGCTTTCTTT CASSEGRTEAFF
TRBJ1-1 NA TRBV5-1 NA TGCGCCAGCAGCGTCGGCACCAACAGGGAAACCACTGAAGCTTTCTTT CASSVGTNRETTEAFF
TRBJ1-1 NA TRBV27 TRBD1 TGTGCCAGCAGTCCGGGACAGGGGGACACTGAAGCTTTCTTT CASSPGQGDTEAFF
TRBJ1-1 NA TRBV5-1 NA TGCGCCAGCAGCCCCGAGTGGGCGACTGAAGCTTTCTTT CASSPEWATEAFF
TRBJ1-3 NA TRBV30 NA TGTGCCTGGAGTGTACTTTCCGGAAACACCATATATTTT CAWSVLSGNTIYF
TRBJ2-7 NA TRBV5-1 TRBD1 TGCGCCAGCAGCTTGGGATTCCGGACAGGGGACCACGAGCAGTACTTC CASSLGFRTGDHEQYF
TRBJ1-3 NA TRBV7-7 NA TGTGCCAGCAGCTTAGATTTCAGCTCTGGAAACACCATATATTTT CASSLDFSSGNTIYF
TRBJ2-7 NA TRBV7-2 NA TGTGCCAGCAGCAAACAGGGTTTCGCCTACGAGCAGTACTTC CASSKQGFAYEQYF
TRBJ1-2 once TRBV28 TRBD1 TGTGCCAGCAGTGCGACAGGGCGAGGCTACACCTTC CASSATGRGYTF
TRBJ2-3 NA TRBV4-1 TRBD2 TGCGCCAGCAGCCCCCTGGAGCGGGAGACAGATACGCAGTATTTT CASSPLERETDTQYF